Listed below are T cell receptor beta chains from one sample, sequenced in a study of blood T cell repertoires in COVID-19. Sequenced by immunoSEQ multiplex PCR; TCRdb stores in-frame clones only, minus some. There are about 16,000 clones in the sample; about nine tenths occur only once, and 16% lies in the top ten. Sequenced: peripheral blood. All receptors derive from a human donor with active COVID-19. The donor label of this sample is uncertain. The CDR3 runs from the conserved cysteine through the conserved F or W. Each record gives: CDR3 protein, CDR3 DNA, clone size, V gene, J gene, D gene. A D gene is named only where the DNA matches it firmly. Part of the rows lack a size; the others show once, few, many or a class for expanded clones.

CASSTGDPPAYEQYF	TGTGCCAGCAGTACAGGGGACCCTCCAGCCTACGAGCAGTACTTC	-	TRBV6-2/TRBV6-3	TRBJ2-7	TRBD1
CASSLRTGGIEQFF	TGTGCCAGCAGCTTAAGGACAGGGGGCATTGAGCAGTTCTTC	-	TRBV11-2	TRBJ2-1	TRBD1
CASSPLQDNRYQETQYF	TGTGCCAGCTCACCACTACAGGACAACCGATACCAAGAGACCCAGTACTTC	-	TRBV18	TRBJ2-5	-
CASSFYRGTATNEKLFF	TGCGCCAGCAGCTTTTACAGGGGGACCGCAACTAATGAAAAACTGTTTTTT	-	TRBV5-1	TRBJ1-4	TRBD1
CASSYGPPGTGGYEQYF	TGTGCCAGCAGTTACGGCCCACCCGGGACAGGGGGGTACGAGCAGTACTTC	-	TRBV6-2/TRBV6-3	TRBJ2-7	TRBD1
CASEVPGANVLTF	TGTGCCAGCGAGGTTCCTGGGGCCAACGTCCTGACTTTC	-	TRBV6-5	TRBJ2-6	-
CASSYSVGGNQPQHF	TGTGCCAGCAGTTACTCGGTCGGGGGCAATCAGCCCCAGCATTTT	-	TRBV6-5	TRBJ1-5	-
CASSYSSRANTEAFF	TGTGCCAGCAGTTACTCTTCGCGGGCGAACACTGAAGCTTTCTTT	-	TRBV6-5	TRBJ1-1	-
CASSYGPGDPYGYTF	TGTGCCAGCAGTTACGGGCCAGGGGACCCCTATGGCTACACCTTC	-	TRBV6-5	TRBJ1-2	-
CASSQGIARGGTDTQYF	TGCGCCAGCAGCCAAGGGATAGCCAGGGGAGGCACAGATACGCAGTATTTT	few	TRBV4-3	TRBJ2-3	-
CASSQDPGWGGDEQFF	TGCGCCAGCAGCCAAGATCCAGGCTGGGGGGGCGATGAGCAGTTCTTC	-	TRBV4-3	TRBJ2-1	-
CASSSLAGGRGTQYF	TGTGCCAGCAGCAGTCTAGCGGGGGGAAGGGGGACCCAGTACTTC	-	TRBV21-1	TRBJ2-5	-
CASRYGTFGTDEQFF	TGTGCCAGCAGATACGGGACTTTTGGGACCGATGAGCAGTTCTTC	-	TRBV4-2	TRBJ2-1	-
CASSRIGTGSIGSYNEQFF	TGTGCCAGCAGCCGTATCGGGACAGGGAGCATAGGGTCCTACAATGAGCAGTTCTTC	once	TRBV7-2	TRBJ2-1	TRBD1
CAISSSRGLDEKLFF	TGTGCCATCAGTTCGTCCAGGGGGCTGGATGAAAAACTGTTTTTT	-	TRBV10-3	TRBJ1-4	TRBD1
CASSYSLRQDTQYF	TGTGCCAGCAGTTACTCCTTACGTCAGGATACGCAGTATTTT	-	TRBV6-5	TRBJ2-3	-
CASSSGLEKQYF	TGTGCCAGCAGCTCGGGACTCGAGAAGCAGTACTTC	few	TRBV5-4	TRBJ2-7	-
CAISDPGRPQETQYF	TGTGCCATCAGTGACCCAGGGCGACCCCAAGAGACCCAGTACTTC	-	TRBV10-3	TRBJ2-5	-
CSVEGLGLAGEQYF	TGCAGCGTTGAAGGACTGGGACTAGCGGGCGAGCAGTACTTC	-	TRBV29-1	TRBJ2-7	TRBD2
CASSLSSGGVAKNIQYF	TGTGCCAGCAGCTTGTCTAGCGGGGGGGTAGCCAAAAACATTCAGTACTTC	-	TRBV11-2	TRBJ2-4	TRBD2
CASSRNRGLTGELFF	TGTGCCAGCAGCAGGAACAGGGGGCTGACCGGGGAGCTGTTTTTT	few	TRBV28	TRBJ2-2	TRBD1
CASSQDAATTRYGYTF	TGCGCCAGCAGCCAAGATGCGGCTACCACTCGCTATGGCTACACCTTC	-	TRBV4-3	TRBJ1-2	-
CASSLGPRRTYGYTF	TGTGCCAGCAGCTTAGGTCCCAGGCGAACCTATGGCTACACCTTC	few	TRBV7-8	TRBJ1-2	-
CASSAPSILAKNIQYF	TGTGCCAGCAGTGCGCCCTCTATCCTAGCCAAAAACATTCAGTACTTC	-	TRBV2	TRBJ2-4	-
CASSWDSLEQYF	TGTGCCAGCAGCTGGGACAGCCTGGAGCAGTACTTC	-	TRBV5-4	TRBJ2-7	TRBD1
CASSYPPLGSRTEAFF	TGTGCCAGCAGTTACCCCCCCCTTGGGAGTAGGACTGAAGCTTTCTTT	-	TRBV6-5	TRBJ1-1	-
CASSLQAPIMNTEAFF	TGTGCCAGCAGCTTACAGGCACCTATAATGAACACTGAAGCTTTCTTT	-	TRBV7-2	TRBJ1-1	-
CASSPGTSVQETQYF	TGCGCCAGCAGCCCAGGGACTAGTGTACAAGAGACCCAGTACTTC	-	TRBV5-1	TRBJ2-5	TRBD2
CASSLVQTSGGYQFF	TGTGCCAGCAGCTTAGTGCAGACTAGCGGGGGGTATCAGTTCTTC	few	TRBV7-2	TRBJ2-1	TRBD2
CASRIAASQIGYTF	TGTGCCAGCAGAATTGCGGCCTCCCAAATTGGCTACACCTTC	-	TRBV7-2	TRBJ1-2	-
CASSLRQGPLITDTQYF	TGTGCCAGCAGCTTAAGACAGGGGCCTCTCATCACAGATACGCAGTATTTT	-	TRBV7-6	TRBJ2-3	TRBD1
CASSLTGNYGYTF	TGTGCCAGCAGTTTAACGGGAAACTATGGCTACACCTTC	-	TRBV28	TRBJ1-2	-
CASSVVPGLQETQYF	TGTGCCAGCAGCGTAGTGCCAGGGCTGCAAGAGACCCAGTACTTC	-	TRBV9	TRBJ2-5	-
CASSPLGGETQYF	TGTGCCAGCAGCCCCCTCGGAGGGGAGACCCAGTACTTC	-	TRBV14	TRBJ2-5	-
CASSLATGIDQPQHF	TGCGCCAGCAGCTTGGCCACAGGGATAGATCAGCCCCAGCATTTT	-	TRBV5-1	TRBJ1-5	-
CASKRGGVTDTQYF	TGTGCCAGTAAGAGGGGGGGAGTCACAGATACGCAGTATTTT	-	TRBV19	TRBJ2-3	-
CASSLSSASGSYEQYF	TGTGCCAGCAGCTTATCCTCGGCTAGCGGTTCCTACGAGCAGTACTTC	-	TRBV7-6	TRBJ2-7	TRBD2
CASSYPTEGWGQPQETQYF	TGTGCCAGCAGTTACCCCACCGAAGGGTGGGGACAGCCCCAAGAGACCCAGTACTTC	-	TRBV6-2/TRBV6-3	TRBJ2-5	TRBD1
CASSLSKVGWQGGGYTF	TGTGCCAGCAGTTTATCCAAGGTCGGGTGGCAGGGCGGTGGCTACACCTTC	-	TRBV27	TRBJ1-2	-
CASASGGATDTQYF	TGTGCCAGCGCTAGCGGGGGGGCAACAGATACGCAGTATTTT	-	TRBV6-4	TRBJ2-3	TRBD2
CASSEGLYGYTF	TGTGCCAGCAGTGAGGGACTCTATGGCTACACCTTC	once	TRBV2	TRBJ1-2	-
CASSLEGDHEGTQYF	TGTGCCAGCAGCTTAGAAGGAGATCACGAAGGTACGCAGTATTTT	-	TRBV7-6	TRBJ2-3	-
CASKQGASSYGYTF	TGTGCCAGTAAACAGGGGGCGTCTTCCTATGGCTACACCTTC	-	TRBV19	TRBJ1-2	TRBD1
CASSQGQGAETQYF	TGTGCCAGCAGCCAAGGACAGGGGGCAGAGACCCAGTACTTC	-	TRBV4-2	TRBJ2-5	TRBD1
CASSPAGTAINTEAFF	TGTGCCAGCTCACCGGCCGGGACAGCAATTAACACTGAAGCTTTCTTT	-	TRBV18	TRBJ1-1	TRBD1